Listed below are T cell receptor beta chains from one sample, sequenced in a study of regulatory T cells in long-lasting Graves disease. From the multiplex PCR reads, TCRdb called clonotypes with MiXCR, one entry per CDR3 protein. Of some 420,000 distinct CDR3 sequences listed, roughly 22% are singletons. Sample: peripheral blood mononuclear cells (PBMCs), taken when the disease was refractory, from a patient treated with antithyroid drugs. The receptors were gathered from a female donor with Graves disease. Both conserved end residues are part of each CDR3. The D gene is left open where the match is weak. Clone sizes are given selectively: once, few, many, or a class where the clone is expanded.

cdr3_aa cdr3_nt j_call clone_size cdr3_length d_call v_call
CSAHSGTGGGNYGYTF TGCAGTGCCCATTCTGGGACAGGGGGCGGTAACTATGGCTACACCTTC TRBJ1-2 NA 16 TRBD1 TRBV20-1
CASSYAQGGGSPLHF TGTGCCAGCAGTTACGCCCAGGGGGGAGGTTCACCCCTCCACTTT TRBJ1-6 many 15 TRBD1 TRBV6-2/TRBV6-3
CASRPHGVGNQPQHF TGTGCCAGCAGGCCTCACGGGGTTGGCAATCAGCCCCAGCATTTT TRBJ1-5 many 15 NA TRBV2
CASSYGGPGANVLTF TGTGCCAGCAGTTACGGGGGGCCTGGGGCCAACGTCCTGACTTTC TRBJ2-6 once 15 NA TRBV6-2/TRBV6-3
CATSRDRGQSYEQYF TGTGCCACCAGCAGAGATAGAGGACAGTCCTACGAGCAGTACTTC TRBJ2-7 many 15 NA TRBV15
CATHGTGVSRDEQFF TGTGCCACCCACGGGACAGGGGTGTCTAGGGATGAGCAGTTCTTC TRBJ2-1 NA 15 TRBD1 TRBV6-2/TRBV6-3
CASSYSPLPGSHGYTF TGTGCCAGCAGTTACAGTCCCCTTCCGGGCTCTCATGGCTACACCTTC TRBJ1-2 NA 16 NA TRBV6-2/TRBV6-3
CASSLGAVNTEAFF TGTGCCAGCAGCCTAGGGGCGGTGAACACTGAAGCTTTCTTT TRBJ1-1 many 14 NA TRBV27
CASSVGSSSYNSPLHF TGTGCCAGCAGCGTAGGAAGCAGCTCCTATAATTCACCCCTCCACTTT TRBJ1-6 many 16 NA TRBV9
CASKDGNTEAFF TGTGCCAGTAAGGACGGGAACACTGAAGCTTTCTTT TRBJ1-1 NA 12 NA TRBV19
CASSNSPGPGYGYTF TGTGCCAGCAGCAACTCACCAGGGCCAGGCTATGGCTACACCTTC TRBJ1-2 many 15 NA TRBV6-1
CASSPGPERGREETQYF TGTGCCAGCAGCCCTGGACCCGAGCGGGGGAGGGAAGAGACCCAGTACTTC TRBJ2-5 few 17 TRBD2 TRBV3-1
CASSLSLAGGGEQYF TGCGCCAGCAGCTTGTCCCTAGCGGGAGGGGGCGAGCAGTACTTC TRBJ2-7 NA 15 TRBD2 TRBV5-1
CASSYSRQGRRAEAFF TGTGCCAGCAGTTACTCACGGCAGGGGAGGAGGGCTGAAGCTTTCTTT TRBJ1-1 NA 16 NA TRBV6-5
CASKQGLPPYEQYF TGTGCCAGCAAACAGGGACTCCCTCCCTACGAGCAGTACTTC TRBJ2-7 many 14 NA TRBV28
CASSDLGRRGRETEAFF TGTGCCAGCAGCGACCTAGGGCGAAGGGGGCGGGAAACTGAAGCTTTCTTT TRBJ1-1 many 17 TRBD1 TRBV11-1
CASSYDDRGVGGYTF TGTGCCAGCAGTTACGACGACAGGGGGGTGGGAGGCTACACCTTC TRBJ1-2 few 15 TRBD1 TRBV6-5
CASRRSGETQYF TGTGCCAGCAGACGATCGGGAGAGACCCAGTACTTC TRBJ2-5 many 12 NA TRBV13
CASSEGPGTGNEKLFF TGTGCCAGCAGTGAAGGTCCCGGGACAGGGAATGAAAAACTGTTTTTT TRBJ1-4 many 16 TRBD1 TRBV2
CASRPGIINYGYTF TGTGCCAGCAGACCAGGGATTATTAACTATGGCTACACCTTC TRBJ1-2 many 14 NA TRBV12-3/TRBV12-4
CSAPPSPQQETQYF TGCAGTGCCCCGCCAAGTCCACAGCAAGAGACCCAGTACTTC TRBJ2-5 few 14 NA TRBV20-1
CASDGGWNTEAFF TGTGCCTCTGACGGGGGGTGGAACACTGAAGCTTTCTTT TRBJ1-1 few 13 NA TRBV30
CACSSSVLETQYF TGTGCCTGTTCCTCAAGCGTATTAGAGACCCAGTACTTC TRBJ2-5 many 13 NA TRBV30
CASSQAGGYTF TGCGCCAGCAGCCAAGCGGGTGGCTACACCTTC TRBJ1-2 many 11 NA TRBV3-1
CASSLGGSGHYEQYF TGTGCCAGCAGTTTAGGTGGTAGCGGGCACTACGAGCAGTACTTC TRBJ2-7 many 15 TRBD2 TRBV28
CASSMNPGWGQETQYF TGTGCCAGTAGTATGAACCCCGGGTGGGGCCAAGAGACCCAGTACTTC TRBJ2-5 NA 16 NA TRBV19
CASSEIRGSYNEQFF TGTGCCAGCAGTGAGATCAGGGGGTCCTACAATGAGCAGTTCTTC TRBJ2-1 NA 15 TRBD1 TRBV2
CASSPQDPLSSYEQYF TGTGCCAGCAGTCCCCAAGACCCGTTGAGCTCCTACGAGCAGTACTTC TRBJ2-7 many 16 NA TRBV6-1
CASSLTGIQETQYF TGTGCCAGCAGCTTGACTGGGATCCAAGAGACCCAGTACTTC TRBJ2-5 many 14 NA TRBV5-6
CASSLEDDRVSYEQYF TGTGCCAGCAGCTTAGAGGACGACAGGGTCAGTTACGAGCAGTACTTC TRBJ2-7 many 16 TRBD1 TRBV11-2
CSARDTGTGNTEAFF TGCAGTGCTAGAGATACAGGGACGGGGAACACTGAAGCTTTCTTT TRBJ1-1 few 15 NA TRBV20-1
CASTLGRTPDDYGYTF TGTGCCAGTACCTTAGGGAGGACCCCGGACGACTATGGCTACACCTTC TRBJ1-2 NA 16 NA TRBV19
CASSLRGTVQETQYF TGTGCCAGCAGTCTCCGGGGGACTGTACAAGAGACCCAGTACTTC TRBJ2-5 many 15 NA TRBV11-2
CASSLSGEAQPQHF TGTGCCAGCAGCTTATCAGGGGAAGCTCAGCCCCAGCATTTT TRBJ1-5 NA 14 NA TRBV7-9
CASSPQSRGSSYEQYF TGTGCCAGCAGTCCCCAGAGTCGTGGGAGCTCCTACGAGCAGTACTTC TRBJ2-7 NA 16 NA TRBV6-1
CASSQYGPNTEAFF TGTGCCAGCTCACAGTATGGGCCGAACACTGAAGCTTTCTTT TRBJ1-1 NA 14 NA TRBV18
CASSYRPGTGSVRLFF TGTGCCAGCAGCTATCGTCCGGGGACAGGGTCCGTGAGGCTGTTTTTT TRBJ1-4 NA 16 TRBD1 TRBV11-2
CASSYSDTFEAFF TGTGCCAGCAGTTACTCGGACACATTCGAAGCTTTCTTT TRBJ1-1 many 13 NA TRBV6-2/TRBV6-3
CASSYSIGYTF TGTGCCAGCAGTTACTCGATCGGCTACACCTTC TRBJ1-2 many 11 NA TRBV6-5
CATTLGDQQPQHF TGTGCCACCACCCTGGGGGACCAACAGCCCCAGCATTTT TRBJ1-5 many 13 NA TRBV7-2
CASSHRNVNTEAFF TGCGCCAGCAGCCACAGGAACGTGAACACTGAAGCTTTCTTT TRBJ1-1 NA 14 NA TRBV11-1
CAWNRRNTGELFF TGTGCCTGGAACAGGAGGAACACCGGGGAGCTGTTTTTT TRBJ2-2 few 13 NA TRBV30
CATSPSGGYNSPLHF TGTGCCACCTCGCCCAGTGGCGGTTATAATTCACCCCTCCACTTT TRBJ1-6 NA 15 NA TRBV13
CAWKGGGFWSTDTQYF TGTGCCTGGAAGGGCGGGGGCTTTTGGAGCACAGATACGCAGTATTTT TRBJ2-3 NA 16 NA TRBV30
CASSYSWDSGVF TGTGCCAGCAGTTACTCCTGGGACAGCGGGGTTTTC TRBJ2-7 NA 12 NA TRBV6-5
CASRPSPTGAGNTIYF TGTGCCAGCAGACCAAGCCCGACAGGGGCAGGAAACACCATATATTTT TRBJ1-3 NA 16 TRBD1 TRBV6-1
CASSSPRLAGTYEQYF TGTGCCAGCAGCTCCCCCCGACTAGCGGGGACCTACGAGCAGTACTTC TRBJ2-7 NA 16 TRBD2 TRBV7-8
CASSFGTGFAGNTIYF TGTGCCAGCAGTTTTGGGACAGGGTTCGCTGGAAACACCATATATTTT TRBJ1-3 few 16 TRBD1 TRBV12-3/TRBV12-4
CASGDTVRRKLFF TGTGCCAGCGGGGACACTGTACGGCGAAAACTGTTTTTT TRBJ1-4 NA 13 NA TRBV6-1
CASSPGTGVQETQYF TGTGCCAGCAGCCCCGGGACAGGGGTTCAAGAGACCCAGTACTTC TRBJ2-5 NA 15 TRBD1 TRBV3-1
CASSYAGDEQYF TGTGCCAGCAGTTACGCGGGGGACGAGCAGTACTTC TRBJ2-7 few 12 TRBD2 TRBV6-2/TRBV6-3
CASSPTGGIRPPLHF TGTGCCAGCAGTCCCACGGGGGGCATAAGGCCACCCCTCCACTTT TRBJ1-6 many 15 NA TRBV28
CASSLGDSYNQPQHF TGCGCCAGCAGCTTGGGGGACAGCTACAATCAGCCCCAGCATTTT TRBJ1-5 NA 15 TRBD1 TRBV5-1
CASRGLVGEQFF TGTGCCAGCAGGGGATTAGTTGGAGAGCAGTTCTTC TRBJ2-1 NA 12 NA TRBV27
CATNMAGQETQYF TGTGCCACCAATATGGCAGGCCAAGAGACCCAGTACTTC TRBJ2-5 many 13 NA TRBV24-1